Each of the 21 T cell receptor beta chains below was sequenced from the same sample in a study of cytomegalovirus exposure and HLA in healthy donors. The PCR was carried out with 60 Vbeta primers and 13 Jbeta primers. Assay used: immunoSEQ multiplex PCR; TCRdb lists only in-frame clones, some missing. Of about 140,000 clones in the sample, around 80% were seen once. Sequencing was carried out using PBMCs. The receptors were gathered from a woman aged 50 to 60 in good health and CMV-seropositive.

The chain carries TRBV7-3 and TRBJ2-5; 9 positions match TRBD2. Losses at the gene ends were 5 bases for V and 1 base for J; bases not matched to a gene: 8. Germline V gene data show CDR1 as SGHTA and CDR2 as FQGTGA. The CDR3 has 16 amino acids. CDR3: CASSLGIAGVQETQYF. The CDR3 DNA is TGTGCCAGCAGCCTAGGAATAGCGGGGGTCCAAGAGACCCAGTACTTC.

The CDR3 nucleotides are TGTGCCAGCAGTTCAGATATTAACACTGAAGCTTTCTTT. Protein product: CASSSDINTEAFF. This rearrangement joins TRBV2 to TRBJ1-1; D unresolved. V was trimmed by 5 bases and J by 2 bases, leaving 9 bases between them. This CDR3 spans 13 amino acids. Germline CDR1 reads SNHLY; CDR2 reads FYNNEI.

The chain employs TRBV30 and TRBJ1-3; D gene uncertain. The V gene lost 3 bases and the J gene lost 2 bases, with 11 bases spanning the gap. The CDR3 spans 14 residues. The germline V gene encodes CDR1 GTSNPN and CDR2 SVGIG (reference sequence). For the CDR3, the DNA is TGTGCCTGGAGGTCAGACAACACTGGAAACACCATATATTTT. This encodes CAWRSDNTGNTIYF.

The CDR3 here is CASSFAGGGSYEQYF. CDR3 coding DNA: TGTGCCAGCAGCTTCGCCGGCGGGGGCTCCTACGAGCAGTACTTC. The chain recombines TRBV7-2 with TRBJ2-7; 7 positions match TRBD2. J lost 0 bases, V lost 3 bases, and 5 bases had no gene match. Germline V gives CDR1 SGHTA, CDR2 FQGNSA. The CDR3 is made up of 15 amino acids.

CDR3 residues: CASSEAGQGAGKLFF. CDR3 coding DNA: TGTGCCAGCAGTGAAGCGGGACAGGGTGCGGGAAAACTGTTTTTT. This rearrangement joins TRBV2 to TRBJ1-4; 9 bases fit TRBD1. In germline, CDR1 is SNHLY, CDR2 FYNNEI. J lost 10 bases, V lost 0 bases, and 6 bases had no gene match. The CDR3 is made up of 15 amino acids.

The chain joins TRBV9 to TRBJ2-1; D is perhaps TRBD1 (5 bases). Germline loops: CDR1 SGDLS, CDR2 YYNGEE. The V end was cut by 4 bases, the J end by 4 bases, with 15 bases between. The CDR3 is 15 amino acids. CDR3 nucleotides: TGTGCCAGCAGCCGCCAGGACACCCATTACAATGAGCAGTTCTTC. Its protein is CASSRQDTHYNEQFF.

J is TRBJ1-6 and V is TRBV6-1; TRBD1 is a possible D gene (6 bases). Trimming left V 11 bases short and J 7 bases short, with 15 bases between. The CDR3 length is 13 residues. Looked up from germline, CDR1 is MNHNS and CDR2 is SASEGT. CDR3 sequence reads: CAVKAGGNSPLHF. The CDR3 DNA is TGTGCCGTAAAAGCGGGGGGCAATTCACCCCTCCACTTT.

The chain recombines TRBV6-5 with TRBJ1-2, with D perhaps TRBD1 (5 bases). V lost 5 bases, J lost 7 bases, and 17 bases lay in between. The CDR3 runs to 14 residues. The germline V gene has CDR1 MNHEY and CDR2 SVGAGI. CDR3 protein: CASSGNQGKSGYTF. The CDR3, as DNA: TGTGCCAGCAGTGGCAATCAGGGAAAGAGTGGCTACACCTTC.

The chain has TRBV7-9 and TRBJ2-2; a possible D gene is TRBD2 (5 bases). The length of the CDR3 is 13 residues. The V end lost 1 base, the J end lost 6 bases, and 6 bases lay between the germline ends. The germline CDR1 and CDR2 sequences are SEHNR and FQNEAQ (reference sequence). For the CDR3, the DNA is TGTGCCAGCAGCTTAGGGGAGCCCGGGGAGCTGTTTTTT. Amino acids: CASSLGEPGELFF.

This clone turned up a few times. The rearrangement uses TRBV7-9 and TRBJ1-5, with 10 bases identical to TRBD1. V lost 5 bases, J lost 2 bases, and 0 bases stayed unmatched. This CDR3 contains 14 residues. Germline CDR1 and CDR2: SEHNR and FQNEAQ (reference sequence). This CDR3 is CASSGTGGNQPQHF. CDR3 bases: TGTGCCAGCAGCGGGACAGGGGGCAATCAGCCCCAGCATTTT. Drawing the rest from reference TRBV7-9 and TRBJ1-5, the complete variable domain is DTGVSQNPRHKITKRGQNVTFRCDPISEHNRLYWYRQTLGQGPEFLTYFQNEAQLEKSRLLSDRFSAERPKGSFSTLEIQRTEQGDSAMYLCASSGTGGNQPQHFGDGTRLSIL.

The chain is built from TRBV19 and TRBJ1-2; no clear D gene. Germline-derived CDR1 and CDR2 are LNHDA and SQIVND (reference sequence). This CDR3 has 14 amino acids. The V end lost 1 base, the J end lost 6 bases, and 12 bases lay between the germline ends. CDR3 coding DNA: TGTGCCAGTAGTATAGGATGGGGAGGACATGGCTACACCTTC. Translating gives CASSIGWGGHGYTF.

V usage is TRBV11-2 and J usage is TRBJ2-7; 12 bases match TRBD2. V trimming: 1 base; J trimming: 2 bases; junction bases outside the gene matches: 0. Germline CDR1 reads SGHAT; CDR2 reads FQNNGV. The CDR3 is 15 amino acids. CDR3 bases: TGTGCCAGCAGCTTAGCTAGCGGGGGGGCCTACGAGCAGTACTTC. Protein product: CASSLASGGAYEQYF.

As concerns this clone: Different DNA sequences within this sample yield the same CDR3. The V gene is TRBV9, the J gene TRBJ2-6; D might be TRBD2 (5 bases). Trimming cost V 0 bases and J 3 bases, with 16 bases left between them. Germline CDR1 reads SGDLS; CDR2 reads YYNGEE. CDR3 size: 18 residues. The CDR3 DNA reads as TGTGCCAGCAGCGTAGTAATGGGGAGAAGCCGTGGGGCCAACGTCCTGACTTTC. Its protein product is CASSVVMGRSRGANVLTF.

This rearrangement joins TRBV12-5 to TRBJ2-7; 8 bases are shared with TRBD1. Germline V CDR1 and CDR2: LGHNT, FRNRAP. The junction had 8 bases not matched to a gene; V was cut back by 1 base and J by 0 bases. The CDR3 is made up of 17 amino acids. DNA of the CDR3: TGTGCTAGTGGTTTGGCGGCCGGGACAGGCCTCTCCTACGAGCAGTACTTC. Protein sequence: CASGLAAGTGLSYEQYF.

The V gene is TRBV4-3, the J gene TRBJ2-1; TRBD2 is a possible D gene (5 bases). Germline V gene sequence: CDR1 LGHNA, CDR2 YSLEER. This CDR3 spans 17 amino acids. Trimming shortened V by 1 base and J by 3 bases, and 16 bases separated the two germline ends. CDR3 sequence: CASSQGGGPPYYNEQFF. For the CDR3, the DNA is TGCGCCAGCAGCCAAGGAGGAGGCCCACCCTACTACAATGAGCAGTTCTTC.

The J gene is TRBJ2-5, the V gene TRBV28, with a weak D call TRBD2 (6 bases). Germline V lookup: CDR1 MDHEN, CDR2 SYDVKM. Trimming took off 11 bases at V and 5 bases at J, with 18 bases between the two ends. CDR3 length: 13 residues. The DNA of the CDR3 is TGTGCCTCTGGGGGGTTCGCGGATGAGACCCAGTACTTC. Protein: CASGGFADETQYF.

The V gene is TRBV15, the J gene TRBJ2-1, with 13 positions matching TRBD2. The CDR3 has 15 amino acids. Germline V gene sequence: CDR1 LNHNV, CDR2 YYDKDF (reference sequence). The trim removed 9 bases at V and 6 bases at J, leaving 8 bases unmatched. The CDR3 DNA sequence: TGTGCCACTCAGCCGGGACTAGCGGGGCCCAATGAGCAGTTCTTC. The encoded protein is CATQPGLAGPNEQFF.

This clone was seen only once. The rearrangement links TRBV19 to TRBJ1-1; 7 bases agree with TRBD1. The CDR3 covers 12 residues. The germline V gene has CDR1 LNHDA and CDR2 SQIVND (reference sequence). After removal of 4 bases from V and 8 bases from J, the junction contained 4 bases not matched to a gene. The CDR3 sequence is CASSTAGGEAFF. The CDR3 DNA sequence: TGTGCCAGTAGTACAGCAGGGGGGGAAGCTTTCTTT.

This chain joins TRBV28 and TRBJ2-7; no definite D call. The CDR3 has 14 residues. Trimming removed 5 bases from V and 0 bases from J, with 11 bases in between. In germline, CDR1 is MDHEN, CDR2 SYDVKM. DNA of the CDR3: TGTGCCAGCAGTCAAGCCCGGAGCTCCTACGAGCAGTACTTC. Its translation: CASSQARSSYEQYF.

The chain links TRBV28 to TRBJ1-5; 9 bases line up with TRBD1. Germline loops: CDR1 MDHEN, CDR2 SYDVKM. Trimming at V came to 1 base and at J to 8 bases, leaving 6 bases not matched to a gene. This CDR3 spans 15 amino acids. The CDR3 coding sequence is TGTGCCAGCAGTTTATTGGGACAGGGTATGGAGCCCCAGCATTTT. Translated: CASSLLGQGMEPQHF.

V is TRBV4-2 and J is TRBJ2-3; weak D call: TRBD1 (6 bases). V lost 0 bases and J lost 5, with 9 bases in between. The CDR3 is made up of 14 amino acids. Germline CDR1 reads LGHNA; CDR2 reads YNFKEQ. CDR3 nucleotides: TGTGCCAGCAGCCAAGAGACAGGAAGAGATACGCAGTATTTT. Translating it yields CASSQETGRDTQYF.